A selection of T cell receptor beta chains follows, all from one sample in a study of blood T cell repertoires in COVID-19. The repertoire was sequenced with immunoSEQ multiplex PCR; TCRdb's copy has only in-frame clones and lacks some. The sample records just over 75,000 clones, roughly 84% being singletons. What was sequenced was peripheral blood. The origin of the receptors is a man in his forties or fifties with acute or convalescent COVID-19. Both conserved end residues are trimmed from each CDR3.

V: TRBV7-8
CDR3: ASSPRPGFGELF

V: TRBV20-1
CDR3: SAPQAGEQF

V: TRBV14
CDR3: ASSQQLAATDTQY

V: TRBV6-2/TRBV6-3
CDR3: ASSYGASGDNEQY

V: TRBV3-1/TRBV3-2
CDR3: ASSPHRVSPLH

V: TRBV7-2
CDR3: ASSSRAEDTIY

V: TRBV7-6
CDR3: ASSIRIRPSGTHSYEQY

V: TRBV24-1
CDR3: ATSASNTQY

V: TRBV9
CDR3: ASSVGGLATYNEQF

V: TRBV19
CDR3: ASSPGVAGANVLT

V: TRBV6-2/TRBV6-3
CDR3: ASGPSREPYEQY

V: TRBV6-1
CDR3: ASSEGQGGTYEQY

V: TRBV30
CDR3: AWSRLAASTDTQY

V: TRBV27
CDR3: ASSVGSSYNSPLH

V: TRBV24-1
CDR3: ATSAQGYGYT

V: TRBV7-9
CDR3: ASSPTGSVNTEAF

V: TRBV27
CDR3: ASRTGLAGGAPYEQY

V: TRBV4-3
CDR3: ASSQDYGITEAF

V: TRBV7-9
CDR3: ASSSLAGAYNEQF

V: TRBV28
CDR3: ASSPQQGVPKTQY

V: TRBV10-2
CDR3: ASSEPWGGGITDTQY

V: TRBV6-5
CDR3: ASSYPNSPLH

V: TRBV2
CDR3: ASSADRGSSGNTIY

V: TRBV29-1
CDR3: SVGTDSYNEQF

V: TRBV30
CDR3: AWSAFPGVGYT

V: TRBV27
CDR3: ASSLYFMNTEAF

V: TRBV7-2
CDR3: ASSFNGRVGAGQPQH